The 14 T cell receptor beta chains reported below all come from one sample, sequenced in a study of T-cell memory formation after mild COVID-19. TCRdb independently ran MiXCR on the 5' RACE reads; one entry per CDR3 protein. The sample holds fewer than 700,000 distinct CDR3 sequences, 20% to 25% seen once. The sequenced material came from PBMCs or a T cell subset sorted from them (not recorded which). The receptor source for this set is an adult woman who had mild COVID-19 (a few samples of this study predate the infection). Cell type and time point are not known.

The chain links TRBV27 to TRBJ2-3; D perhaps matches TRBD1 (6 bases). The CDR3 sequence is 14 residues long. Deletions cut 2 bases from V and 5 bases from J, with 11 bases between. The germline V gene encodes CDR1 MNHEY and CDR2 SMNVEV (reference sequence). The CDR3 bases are TGTGCCAGCAGTTTAAACAGGGTCAGAGATACGCAGTATTTT. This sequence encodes CASSLNRVRDTQYF.

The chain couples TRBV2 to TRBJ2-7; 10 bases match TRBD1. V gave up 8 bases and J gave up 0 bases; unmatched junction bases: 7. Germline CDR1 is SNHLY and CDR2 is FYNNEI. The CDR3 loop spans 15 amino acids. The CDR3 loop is CASCRQGASSYEQYF. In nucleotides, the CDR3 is TGTGCCAGCTGTAGACAGGGGGCAAGCTCCTACGAGCAGTACTTC.

This chain's CDR3 is CASLVTGELFF. The CDR3 DNA reads as TGTGCCAGCTTAGTCACCGGGGAGCTGTTTTTT. The chain links TRBV12-3 or TRBV12-4 to TRBJ2-2; no clear D gene. Trimming cost V 8 bases and J 4 bases, with 5 bases left between them. The CDR3 sequence is 11 residues long.

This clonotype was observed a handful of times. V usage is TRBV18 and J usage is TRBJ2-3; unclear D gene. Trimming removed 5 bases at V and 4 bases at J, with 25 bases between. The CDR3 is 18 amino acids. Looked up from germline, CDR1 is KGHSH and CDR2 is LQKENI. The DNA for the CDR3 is TGTGCCAGCTCATCCACCAAGATACAGCAACTGTTGGCAGATACGCAGTATTTT. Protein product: CASSSTKIQQLLADTQYF.

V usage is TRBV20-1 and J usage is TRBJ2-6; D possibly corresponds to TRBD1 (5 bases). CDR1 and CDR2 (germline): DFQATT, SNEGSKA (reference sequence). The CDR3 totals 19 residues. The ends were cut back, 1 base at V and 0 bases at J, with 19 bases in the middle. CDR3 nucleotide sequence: TGCAGTGCTAGAGCTCTACGACAGAAACTATCCTCTGGGGCCAACGTCCTGACTTTC. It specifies CSARALRQKLSSGANVLTF.

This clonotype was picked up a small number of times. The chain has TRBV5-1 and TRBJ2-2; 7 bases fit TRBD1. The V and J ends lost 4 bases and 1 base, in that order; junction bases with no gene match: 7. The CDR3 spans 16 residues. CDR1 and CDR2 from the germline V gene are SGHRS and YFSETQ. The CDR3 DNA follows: TGCGCCAGCAGCCGGATAGGGGGCAGGAACACCGGGGAGCTGTTTTTT. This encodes CASSRIGGRNTGELFF. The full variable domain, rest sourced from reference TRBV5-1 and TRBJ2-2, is KAGVTQTPRYLIKTRGQQVTLSCSPISGHRSVSWYQQTPGQGLQFLFEYFSETQRNKGNFPGRFSGRQFSNSRSEMNVSTLELGDSALYLCASSRIGGRNTGELFFGEGSRLTVL.

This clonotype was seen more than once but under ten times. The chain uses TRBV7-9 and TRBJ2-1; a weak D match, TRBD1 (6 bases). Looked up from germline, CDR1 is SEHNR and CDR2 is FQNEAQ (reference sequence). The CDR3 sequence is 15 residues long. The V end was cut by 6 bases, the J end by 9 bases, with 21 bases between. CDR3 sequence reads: CASRPRWGRSGEQFF. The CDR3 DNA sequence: TGTGCCAGCAGACCCCGTTGGGGGCGCAGTGGTGAGCAGTTCTTC.

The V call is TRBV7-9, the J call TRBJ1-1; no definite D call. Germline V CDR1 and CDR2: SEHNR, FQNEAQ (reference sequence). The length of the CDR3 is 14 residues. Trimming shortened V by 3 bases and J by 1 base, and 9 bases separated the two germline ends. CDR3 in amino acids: CASSFSGPNTEAFF. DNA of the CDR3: TGTGCCAGCAGCTTTAGCGGACCGAACACTGAAGCTTTCTTT. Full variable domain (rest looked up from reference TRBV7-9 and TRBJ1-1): DTGVSQNPRHKITKRGQNVTFRCDPISEHNRLYWYRQTLGQGPEFLTYFQNEAQLEKSRLLSDRFSAERPKGSFSTLEIQRTEQGDSAMYLCASSFSGPNTEAFFGQGTRLTVV.

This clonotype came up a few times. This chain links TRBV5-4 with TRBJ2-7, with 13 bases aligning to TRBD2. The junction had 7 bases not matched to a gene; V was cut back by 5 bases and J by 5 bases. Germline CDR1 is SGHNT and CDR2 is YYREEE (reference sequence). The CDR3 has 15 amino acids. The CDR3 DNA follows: TGTGCCAGCAGACAGGGACTAGCGGGAAGTAACGAGCAGTACTTC. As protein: CASRQGLAGSNEQYF. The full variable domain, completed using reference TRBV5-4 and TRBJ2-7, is ETGVTQSPTHLIKTRGQQVTLRCSSQSGHNTVSWYQQALGQGPQFIFQYYREEENGRGNFPPRFSGLQFPNYSSELNVNALELDDSALYLCASRQGLAGSNEQYFGPGTRLTVT.

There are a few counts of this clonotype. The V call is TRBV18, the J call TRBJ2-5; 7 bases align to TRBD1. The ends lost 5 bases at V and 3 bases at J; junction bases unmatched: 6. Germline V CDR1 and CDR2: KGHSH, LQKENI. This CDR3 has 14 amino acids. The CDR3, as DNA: TGTGCCAGCTCAGCTACCGGGACAGAAGAGACCCAGTACTTC. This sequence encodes CASSATGTEETQYF.

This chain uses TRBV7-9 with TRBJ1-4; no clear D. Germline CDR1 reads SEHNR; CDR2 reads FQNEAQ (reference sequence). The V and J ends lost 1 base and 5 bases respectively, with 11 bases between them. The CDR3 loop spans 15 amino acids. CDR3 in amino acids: CASSLEGYQNEKLFF. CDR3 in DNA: TGTGCCAGCAGCTTAGAGGGCTATCAGAATGAAAAACTGTTTTTT.

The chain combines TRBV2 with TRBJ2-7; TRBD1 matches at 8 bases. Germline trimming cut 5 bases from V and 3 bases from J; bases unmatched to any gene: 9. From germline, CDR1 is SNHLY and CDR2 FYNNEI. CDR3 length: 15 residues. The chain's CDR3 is CASSSPPGGVYEQYF. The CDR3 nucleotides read TGTGCCAGCAGTTCCCCTCCAGGGGGCGTCTACGAGCAGTACTTC.

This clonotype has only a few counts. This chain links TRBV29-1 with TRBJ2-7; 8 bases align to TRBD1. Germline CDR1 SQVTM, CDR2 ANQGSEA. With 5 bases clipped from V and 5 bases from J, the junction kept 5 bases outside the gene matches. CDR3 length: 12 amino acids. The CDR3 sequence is CSVTGQGHEQYF. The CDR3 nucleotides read TGCAGCGTTACAGGACAGGGCCACGAGCAGTACTTC.

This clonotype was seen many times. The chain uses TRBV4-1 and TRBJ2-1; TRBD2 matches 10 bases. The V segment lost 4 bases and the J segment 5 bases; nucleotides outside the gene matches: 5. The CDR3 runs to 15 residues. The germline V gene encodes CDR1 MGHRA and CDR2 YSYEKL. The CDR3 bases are TGCGCCAGCAGCCGAGGACTAGCGGCAAACAATGAGCAGTTCTTC. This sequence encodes CASSRGLAANNEQFF.